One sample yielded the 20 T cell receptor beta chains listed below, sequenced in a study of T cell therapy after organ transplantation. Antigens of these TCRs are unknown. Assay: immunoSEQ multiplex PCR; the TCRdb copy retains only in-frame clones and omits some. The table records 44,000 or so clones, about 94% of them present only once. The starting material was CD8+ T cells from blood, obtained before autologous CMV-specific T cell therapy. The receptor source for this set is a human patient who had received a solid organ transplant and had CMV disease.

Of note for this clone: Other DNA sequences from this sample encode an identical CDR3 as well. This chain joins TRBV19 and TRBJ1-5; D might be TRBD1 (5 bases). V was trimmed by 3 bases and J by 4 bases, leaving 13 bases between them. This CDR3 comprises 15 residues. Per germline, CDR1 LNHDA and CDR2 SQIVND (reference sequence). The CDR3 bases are TGTGCCAGTAGTATTGGGCGGAGGGGAAATCAGCCCCAGCATTTT. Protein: CASSIGRRGNQPQHF.

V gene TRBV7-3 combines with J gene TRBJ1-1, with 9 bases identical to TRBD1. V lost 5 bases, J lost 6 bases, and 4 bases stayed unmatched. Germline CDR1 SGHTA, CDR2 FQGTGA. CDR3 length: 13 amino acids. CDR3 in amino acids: CASSPTGGAEAFF. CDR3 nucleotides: TGTGCCAGCAGCCCAACAGGGGGCGCTGAAGCTTTCTTT.

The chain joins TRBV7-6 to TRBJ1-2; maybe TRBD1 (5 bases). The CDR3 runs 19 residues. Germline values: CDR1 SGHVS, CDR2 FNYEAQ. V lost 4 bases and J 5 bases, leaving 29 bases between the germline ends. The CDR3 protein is CASSSATPGRPLGSYGYTF. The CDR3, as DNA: TGTGCCAGCAGCTCTGCAACACCGGGACGCCCCCTTGGGTCTTATGGCTACACCTTC. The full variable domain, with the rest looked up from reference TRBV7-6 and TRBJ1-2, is GAGVSQSPRYKVTKRGQDVALRCDPISGHVSLYWYRQALGQGPEFLTYFNYEAQQDKSGLPNDRFSAERPEGSISTLTIQRTEQRDSAMYRCASSSATPGRPLGSYGYTFGSGTRLTVV.

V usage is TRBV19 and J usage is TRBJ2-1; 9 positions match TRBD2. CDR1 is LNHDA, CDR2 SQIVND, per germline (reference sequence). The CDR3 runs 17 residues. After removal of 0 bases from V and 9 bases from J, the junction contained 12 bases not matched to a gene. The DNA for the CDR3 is TGTGCCAGTAGTATAGATCTACGGAGTGGACTAGCGAGTGAGCAGTTCTTC. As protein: CASSIDLRSGLASEQFF.

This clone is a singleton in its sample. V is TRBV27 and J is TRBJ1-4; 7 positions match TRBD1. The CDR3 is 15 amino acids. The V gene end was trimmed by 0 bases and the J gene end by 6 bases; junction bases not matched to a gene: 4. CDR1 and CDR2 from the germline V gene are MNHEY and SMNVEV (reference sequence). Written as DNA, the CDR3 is TGTGCCAGCAGTTTATCAGGGGGCCGAGATGAAAAACTGTTTTTT. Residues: CASSLSGGRDEKLFF. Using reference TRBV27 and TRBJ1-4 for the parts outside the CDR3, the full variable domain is EAQVTQNPRYLITVTGKKLTVTCSQNMNHEYMSWYRQDPGLGLRQIYYSMNVEVTDKGDVPEGYKVSRKEKRNFPLILESPSPNQTSLYFCASSLSGGRDEKLFFGSGTQLSVL.

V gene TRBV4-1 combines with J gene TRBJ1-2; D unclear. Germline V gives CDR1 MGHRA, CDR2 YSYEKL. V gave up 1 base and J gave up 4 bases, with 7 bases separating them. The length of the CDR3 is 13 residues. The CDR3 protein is CASSQGRPYGYTF. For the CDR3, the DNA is TGCGCCAGCAGCCAAGGGCGGCCCTATGGCTACACCTTC.

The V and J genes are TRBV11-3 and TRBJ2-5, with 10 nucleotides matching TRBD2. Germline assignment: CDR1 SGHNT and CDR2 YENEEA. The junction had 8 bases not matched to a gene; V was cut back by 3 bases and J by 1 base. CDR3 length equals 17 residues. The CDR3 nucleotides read TGTGCCAGCAGCTTTCTAACTAGCGGGACGCCCCAAGAGACCCAGTACTTC. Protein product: CASSFLTSGTPQETQYF.

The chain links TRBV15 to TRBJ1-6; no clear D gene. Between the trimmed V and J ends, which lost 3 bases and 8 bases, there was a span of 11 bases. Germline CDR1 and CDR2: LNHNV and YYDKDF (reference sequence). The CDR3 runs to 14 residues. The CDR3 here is CATSSSVGYSPLHF. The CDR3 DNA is TGTGCCACCAGCAGCTCCGTCGGTTATTCACCCCTCCACTTT.

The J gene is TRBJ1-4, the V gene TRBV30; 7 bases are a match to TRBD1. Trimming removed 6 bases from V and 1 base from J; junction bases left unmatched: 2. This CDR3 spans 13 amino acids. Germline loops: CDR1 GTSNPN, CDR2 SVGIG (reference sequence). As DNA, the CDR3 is TGTGCCTGCCAGGGGGGAACTAATGAAAAACTGTTTTTT. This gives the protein CACQGGTNEKLFF.

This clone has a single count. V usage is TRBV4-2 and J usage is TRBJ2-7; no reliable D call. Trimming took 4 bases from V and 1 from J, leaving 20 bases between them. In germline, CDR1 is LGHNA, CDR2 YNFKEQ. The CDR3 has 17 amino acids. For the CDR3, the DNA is TGTGCCAGCAGCCCCCAGACCGGTGGCTCCCGATCCTACGAGCAGTACTTC. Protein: CASSPQTGGSRSYEQYF.

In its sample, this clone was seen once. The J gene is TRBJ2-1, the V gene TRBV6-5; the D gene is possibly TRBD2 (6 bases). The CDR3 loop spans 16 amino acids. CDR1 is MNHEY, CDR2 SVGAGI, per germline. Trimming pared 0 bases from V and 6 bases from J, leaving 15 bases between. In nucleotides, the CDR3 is TGTGCCAGCAGTTACTCGGGGGGAAATGTTGGCAATGAGCAGTTCTTC. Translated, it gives CASSYSGGNVGNEQFF.

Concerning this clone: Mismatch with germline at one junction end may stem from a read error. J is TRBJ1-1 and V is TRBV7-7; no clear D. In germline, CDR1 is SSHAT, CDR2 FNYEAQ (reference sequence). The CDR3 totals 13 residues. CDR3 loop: CASSFGRDTEAFF. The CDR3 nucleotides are TGTGCTAGCAGCTTCGGGAGGGACACTGAAGCTTTCTTT.

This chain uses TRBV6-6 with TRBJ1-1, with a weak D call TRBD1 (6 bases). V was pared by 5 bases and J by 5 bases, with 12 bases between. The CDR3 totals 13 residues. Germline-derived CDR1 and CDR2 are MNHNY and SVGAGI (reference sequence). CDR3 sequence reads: CASSGTTGTEAFF. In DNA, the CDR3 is TGTGCCAGCAGTGGAACTACAGGGACTGAAGCTTTCTTT.

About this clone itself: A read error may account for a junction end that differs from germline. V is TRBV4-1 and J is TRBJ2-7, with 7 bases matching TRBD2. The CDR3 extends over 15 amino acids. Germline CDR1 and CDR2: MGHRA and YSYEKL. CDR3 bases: TGCGCCAGCAGCCAACCTGGACTAGGTTCCTTCGAGCAGTACTTC. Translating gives CASSQPGLGSFEQYF.

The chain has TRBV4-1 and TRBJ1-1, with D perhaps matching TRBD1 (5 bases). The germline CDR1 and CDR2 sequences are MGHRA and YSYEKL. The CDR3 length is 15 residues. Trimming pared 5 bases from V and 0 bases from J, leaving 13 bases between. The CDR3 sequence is CASSGRQIMNTEAFF. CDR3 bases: TGCGCCAGCAGCGGCCGACAGATAATGAACACTGAAGCTTTCTTT.

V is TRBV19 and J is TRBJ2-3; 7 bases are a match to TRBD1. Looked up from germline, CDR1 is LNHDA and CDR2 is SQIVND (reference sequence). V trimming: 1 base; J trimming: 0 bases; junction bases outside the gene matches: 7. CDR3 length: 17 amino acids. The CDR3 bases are TGTGCCAGTAGTATAGGTCGCGCAGGGGGTAGCACAGATACGCAGTATTTT. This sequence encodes CASSIGRAGGSTDTQYF. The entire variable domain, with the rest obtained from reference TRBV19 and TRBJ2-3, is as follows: DGGITQSPKYLFRKEGQNVTLSCEQNLNHDAMYWYRQDPGQGLRLIYYSQIVNDFQKGDIAEGYSVSREKKESFPLTVTSAQKNPTAFYLCASSIGRAGGSTDTQYFGPGTRLTVL.

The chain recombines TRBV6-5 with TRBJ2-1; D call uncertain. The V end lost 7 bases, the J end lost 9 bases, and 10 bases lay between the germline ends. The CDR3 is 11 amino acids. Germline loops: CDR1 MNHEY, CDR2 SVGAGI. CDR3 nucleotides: TGTGCCAGCAAGGGCCTGGGTGAGCAGTTCTTC. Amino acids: CASKGLGEQFF.

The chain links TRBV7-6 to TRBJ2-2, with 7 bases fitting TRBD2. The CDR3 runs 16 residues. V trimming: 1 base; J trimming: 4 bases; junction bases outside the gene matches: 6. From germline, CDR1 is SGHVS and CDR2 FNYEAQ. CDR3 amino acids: CASSLVAGVRTGELFF. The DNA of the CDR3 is TGTGCCAGCAGCTTAGTGGCGGGAGTTCGCACCGGGGAGCTGTTTTTT. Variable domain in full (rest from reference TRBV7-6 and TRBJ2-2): GAGVSQSPRYKVTKRGQDVALRCDPISGHVSLYWYRQALGQGPEFLTYFNYEAQQDKSGLPNDRFSAERPEGSISTLTIQRTEQRDSAMYRCASSLVAGVRTGELFFGEGSRLTVL.

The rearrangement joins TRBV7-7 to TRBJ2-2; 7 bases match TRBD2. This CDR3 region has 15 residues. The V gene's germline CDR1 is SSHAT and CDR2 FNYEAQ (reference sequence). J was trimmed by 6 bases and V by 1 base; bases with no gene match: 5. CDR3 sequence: CASSLEAGASGELFF. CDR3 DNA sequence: TGTGCCAGCAGCTTAGAGGCGGGAGCCTCCGGGGAGCTGTTTTTT.

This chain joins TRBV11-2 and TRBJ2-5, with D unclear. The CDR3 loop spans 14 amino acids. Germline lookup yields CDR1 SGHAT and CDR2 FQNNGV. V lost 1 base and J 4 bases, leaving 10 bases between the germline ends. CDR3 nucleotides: TGTGCCAGCAGCTTAGCAGGTACAAGAGAGACCCAGTACTTC. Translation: CASSLAGTRETQYF.